The 26 T cell receptor beta chains below come from one sample, sequenced in a study of blood T cells in healthy people across ages (dated by TCRdb to about 2015). The library came from 5' RACE. The data were produced on an Illumina HiSeq 2500. A second PCR of roughly 7 to 11 cycles was performed with a sample-barcoded 5' primer and a J-beta primer mix. Using fastp trimming at Q25 and MiXCR clonotype assembly, TCRdb reanalyzed the public sequencing data and kept in-frame beta chains. Each CDR3 protein appears once, grouped with its most common genes and DNA. The sample table records about 1.8 million distinct CDR3 sequences; around half of these occur just once. The top ten constitute approximately 2.1% of the sample. Specimen: blood. The receptors stem from a woman between 40 and 50 years old in good health.

Here the CDR3 reads CASSLGRGAHEQYF. The CDR3 DNA reads TGTGCCAGCAGCTTAGGTCGAGGCGCCCACGAGCAGTACTTC. The chain uses TRBV13 and TRBJ2-7; D gene uncertain. The germline V gene has CDR1 PRHDT and CDR2 FYEKMQ (reference sequence). Trimming took 0 bases from V and 5 from J, leaving 11 bases between them. The CDR3 spans 14 residues.

This clonotype was detected only once. This sequence joins TRBV27 and TRBJ2-3; D remains ambiguous. The CDR3 is 13 residues long. The germline V gene encodes CDR1 MNHEY and CDR2 SMNVEV (reference sequence). Trimming stripped 5 bases from V and 2 bases from J, with 8 bases between. CDR3 residues: CASSTRHTDTQYF. The CDR3 bases are TGTGCCAGCAGTACGCGACACACAGATACGCAGTATTTT.

V and J are TRBV20-1 and TRBJ2-7; TRBD1 agrees at 7 bases. The ends lost 5 bases at V and 2 bases at J; junction bases unmatched: 9. Germline lookup yields CDR1 DFQATT and CDR2 SNEGSKA (reference sequence). The CDR3 extends over 14 amino acids. The CDR3 sequence: CSAPKRQGPYEQYF. Written as DNA, the CDR3 is TGCAGTGCTCCTAAAAGACAGGGTCCCTACGAGCAGTACTTC.

The chain employs TRBV11-2 and TRBJ2-5, with 8 bases fitting TRBD2. Per the germline V gene, CDR1 is SGHAT and CDR2 is FQNNGV. Trimming took 6 bases from V and 2 from J; bases not matched to a gene: 11. The CDR3 contains 16 residues. CDR3 nucleotide sequence: TGTGCCAGCAGGGCCGCGGCTAGCGGGCTTCAAGAGACCCAGTACTTC. Amino acid sequence: CASRAAASGLQETQYF.

With respect to this clonotype: At one boundary the junction diverges from the germline segment, which might be a read error. The chain links TRBV5-1 to TRBJ2-5; D call uncertain. This CDR3 region has 17 residues. Germline V lookup: CDR1 SGHRS, CDR2 YFSETQ. CDR3: CASSLVGDPSPVETQYF. The DNA of the CDR3 is TGCGCCAGCAGCTTGGTCGGAGATCCCTCCCCGGTGGAGACCCAGTACTTT. Filled out from reference TRBV5-1 and TRBJ2-5, the complete variable domain reads KAGVTQTPRYLIKTRGQQVTLSCSPISGHRSVSWYQQTPGQGLQFLFEYFSETQRNKGNFPGRFSGRQFSNSRSEMNVSTLELGDSALYLCASSLVGDPSPVETQYFGPGTRLLVL.

This clonotype has more than one count but fewer than ten. The chain carries TRBV11-2 and TRBJ2-3; 8 bases are a match to TRBD2. The CDR3 covers 18 residues. With 5 bases clipped from V and 2 bases from J, the junction kept 15 bases outside the gene matches. Per germline, CDR1 SGHAT and CDR2 FQNNGV. This CDR3 is CASSLHVRGGLITDTQYF. The CDR3, as DNA: TGTGCCAGCAGCCTCCACGTTCGGGGGGGGCTAATCACAGATACGCAGTATTTT.

V and J are TRBV10-3 and TRBJ2-3, with 8 bases that match TRBD2. CDR1 ENHRY and CDR2 SYGVKD come from the germline V gene. The CDR3 is made up of 14 amino acids. Unmatched junction bases numbered 5, after V lost 5 bases and J lost 4 bases. This CDR3 is CAISRGGYPDTQYF. In DNA, the CDR3 is TGTGCCATCAGTCGGGGGGGCTACCCAGATACGCAGTATTTT.

V usage is TRBV19 and J usage is TRBJ2-7; TRBD1 aligns across 7 bases. Losses at the gene ends were 5 bases for V and 3 bases for J; bases not matched to a gene: 4. In germline, CDR1 is LNHDA, CDR2 SQIVND (reference sequence). This CDR3 is built from 13 residues. The CDR3 sequence is CASSGDRYYEQYF. The CDR3 bases are TGTGCCAGTAGTGGGGACAGATACTACGAGCAGTACTTC.

About this clonotype itself: The CDR3 does not end in the conserved phenylalanine or tryptophan, so this is likely a read error. The chain is built from TRBV20-1 and TRBJ2-3, with D perhaps being TRBD1 or TRBD2 (6 bases each). Germline V gives CDR1 DFQATT, CDR2 SNEGSKA (reference sequence). The CDR3 consists of 17 residues. V lost 3 bases and J lost 1, with 20 bases in between. This chain's CDR3 is CSARIPYGGRGTDTQYS. The CDR3 region has the DNA TGCAGTGCTAGGATCCCTTATGGGGGGCGGGGCACAGATACGCAGTATTCT.

Notes on this clonotype: Mismatch with germline at one junction end may stem from a read error. The rearrangement joins TRBV27 to TRBJ2-3; D may be TRBD1 (6 bases). The germline V gene encodes CDR1 MNHEY and CDR2 SMNVEV (reference sequence). The CDR3 loop spans 16 amino acids. CDR3 nucleotides: TGTGCCAGCAGACACTTTATCCGCTCCCAGACAGGTACGCAGTATTTT. Encoded protein: CASRHFIRSQTGTQYF.

This rearrangement joins TRBV10-3 to TRBJ2-1; D not certain. Deletions cut 8 bases from V and 0 bases from J, with 23 bases between. Germline V gene data show CDR1 as ENHRY and CDR2 as SYGVKD. This CDR3 is 18 amino acids long. CDR3 in amino acids: CAIRNVPGARDSYNEQFF. The CDR3 coding sequence is TGTGCCATCCGAAATGTGCCCGGCGCGAGAGACTCCTACAATGAGCAGTTCTTC.

The chain carries TRBV7-8 and TRBJ2-7; D gene ambiguous. V was trimmed by 2 bases and J by 12 bases, leaving 17 bases between them. The CDR3 covers 13 residues. The V gene's germline CDR1 is SGHVS and CDR2 FQNEAQ. The CDR3 spells CASSLPPLDTMYF. The CDR3 coding sequence is TGTGCCAGCAGCTTACCCCCTCTAGACACAATGTACTTC.

The J gene is TRBJ2-1, the V gene TRBV2, with 12 bases that match TRBD2. This CDR3 is built from 16 residues. V was clipped by 6 bases and J by 3 bases; unmatched bases: 6. Per the germline V gene, CDR1 is SNHLY and CDR2 is FYNNEI. The CDR3 loop is CASRARLAGVYNEQFF. CDR3 DNA sequence: TGTGCCAGCAGGGCCCGACTAGCGGGGGTCTACAATGAGCAGTTCTTC.

The chain is built from TRBV20-1 and TRBJ2-1; D remains unclear. The CDR3 runs to 12 residues. CDR1 DFQATT and CDR2 SNEGSKA come from the germline V gene (reference sequence). Deletions cut 3 bases from V and 9 bases from J, with 12 bases between. The CDR3 is CSASFQLREQFF. The CDR3 nucleotides read TGCAGTGCTAGTTTCCAGCTGCGTGAGCAGTTCTTC.

This rearrangement joins TRBV25-1 to TRBJ1-6, with TRBD1 matching over 8 bases. Germline loops: CDR1 MGHDK, CDR2 SYGVNS. Losses at the gene ends were 4 bases for V and 8 bases for J; bases not matched to a gene: 7. This CDR3 has 15 amino acids. The CDR3 nucleotides are TGTGCCAGCAGTGTCTTGGACAGGGAGGATTCACCCCTCCACTTT. Translating it yields CASSVLDREDSPLHF.

The chain combines TRBV5-1 with TRBJ2-3, with TRBD1 identical over 8 bases. Trimming removed 4 bases from V and 2 bases from J; junction bases left unmatched: 6. CDR3 length: 15 amino acids. CDR1 SGHRS and CDR2 YFSETQ come from the germline V gene. The CDR3 region has the DNA TGCGCCAGCAGCGCGGCGACAGGGGACACAGATACGCAGTATTTT. This gives the protein CASSAATGDTDTQYF.

This chain joins TRBV6-5 and TRBJ1-2, with D tentatively TRBD1 (6 bases). This CDR3 contains 14 residues. Germline V CDR1 and CDR2: MNHEY, SVGAGI. V lost 5 bases and J lost 4, with 14 bases in between. CDR3 bases: TGTGCCAGCAGTCCTACAGGGAAAATCTATGGCTACACCTTC. As protein: CASSPTGKIYGYTF.

This rearrangement joins TRBV5-1 to TRBJ2-7; the D gene could be TRBD1 or TRBD2 (6 bases each). CDR3 length equals 17 residues. V was trimmed by 0 bases and J by 0 bases, leaving 16 bases between them. CDR1 is SGHRS, CDR2 YFSETQ, per germline. CDR3 DNA: TGCGCCAGCAGCTTGGGGGGCCGGGGGCCCCTCTCCTACGAGCAGTACTTC. Protein sequence: CASSLGGRGPLSYEQYF.

A few counts support this clonotype. The chain combines TRBV12-3 or TRBV12-4 with TRBJ1-4; D gene unclear. The V gene lost 4 bases and the J gene lost 5 bases, with 5 bases spanning the gap. This CDR3 contains 12 residues. CDR3 sequence: CASSSQNEKLFF. The CDR3 DNA reads TGTGCCAGCAGTTCCCAGAATGAAAAACTGTTTTTT.

This chain connects TRBV4-3 to TRBJ2-3, with 8 bases that match TRBD1. CDR1 LGHNA and CDR2 YSLEER come from the germline V gene. The CDR3 spans 15 residues. V lost 0 bases and J lost 4; bases outside the gene matches: 3. For the CDR3, the DNA is TGCGCCAGCAGCCAAGACCAGGGGGCCCCAGATACGCAGTATTTT. It encodes CASSQDQGAPDTQYF.

This rearrangement joins TRBV3-1 to TRBJ2-3; D is undetermined. The CDR3 has 14 amino acids. V dropped 3 bases and J dropped 4 bases, with 11 bases sitting between them. In germline, CDR1 is LGHDT, CDR2 YNNKEL (reference sequence). The CDR3 DNA reads TGTGCCAGCAGCCATGCACAGAGCGCAGATACGCAGTATTTT. It yields the protein CASSHAQSADTQYF.

The chain joins TRBV19 to TRBJ1-5; 8 bases are shared with TRBD1. The trim removed 10 bases at V and 3 bases at J, leaving 8 bases unmatched. The length of the CDR3 is 14 residues. The V gene's germline CDR1 is LNHDA and CDR2 SQIVND (reference sequence). CDR3 protein: CATGTGDYNQPQHF. DNA of the CDR3: TGTGCCACCGGGACAGGAGACTACAATCAGCCCCAGCATTTT.

The sample holds a few counts of this clonotype. The junction shows a germline mismatch at one end, possibly a read error. The chain recombines TRBV4-1 with TRBJ1-4; D is possibly TRBD1 (6 bases). CDR1 is MGHRA, CDR2 YSYEKL, per germline. The CDR3 extends over 14 amino acids. The CDR3 here is CASRYQGINERLFF. CDR3 DNA sequence: TGCGCCAGCAGGTACCAGGGGATAAATGAAAGACTGTTTTTT.

The V call is TRBV6-2 or TRBV6-3, the J call TRBJ2-1; 12 bases line up with TRBD2. The CDR3 spans 20 residues. The germline gives CDR1 MNHEY, CDR2 SVGEGT. After removal of 6 bases from V and 6 bases from J, the junction contained 21 bases not matched to a gene. The CDR3 DNA reads TGTGCCAGCAGCTTACGGTCCCAACTAGCGGGGGGCCTATATATCAATGAGCAGTTCTTC. This encodes CASSLRSQLAGGLYINEQFF.

The chain employs TRBV12-3 or TRBV12-4 and TRBJ1-2; a weak D match, TRBD1 (6 bases). V lost 6 bases and J lost 3, with 8 bases in between. The CDR3 spans 12 residues. The CDR3 sequence is CASRWTDYGYTF. The CDR3 DNA reads TGTGCCAGCAGGTGGACAGACTATGGCTACACCTTC.

This clonotype was counted only a few times. The chain carries TRBV18 and TRBJ2-3; 8 nucleotides agree with TRBD1. Germline-derived CDR1 and CDR2 are KGHSH and LQKENI. CDR3 length equals 16 residues. Losses at the gene ends were 2 bases for V and 3 bases for J; bases not matched to a gene: 7. The CDR3 loop is CASSPMRQGHTDTQYF. The CDR3 DNA reads as TGTGCCAGCTCACCAATGAGACAGGGGCATACAGATACGCAGTATTTT.